This TCR beta chain was recorded in a study of blood T cell repertoires in COVID-19. Sequenced by immunoSEQ multiplex PCR; TCRdb stores in-frame clones only, minus some. The sample has some 150,000 clones, about 86% seen once; the top ten hold 8.2%. The V segment lost 1 base and the J segment 2 bases; nucleotides outside the gene matches: 2. The germline V gene encodes CDR1 SGHAT and CDR2 FQNNGV. CDR3 length: 14 amino acids. This clone was seen just once. Sequenced input: peripheral blood. The TCR comes from a woman in her sixties with acute or convalescent COVID-19. The rearrangement links TRBV11-2 to TRBJ2-7, with TRBD2 matching 7 bases. The CDR3 nucleotides are TGTGCCAGCAGCTTAGGAGGACTAGCCTACGAGCAGTACTTC. It codes for CASSLGGLAYEQYF.